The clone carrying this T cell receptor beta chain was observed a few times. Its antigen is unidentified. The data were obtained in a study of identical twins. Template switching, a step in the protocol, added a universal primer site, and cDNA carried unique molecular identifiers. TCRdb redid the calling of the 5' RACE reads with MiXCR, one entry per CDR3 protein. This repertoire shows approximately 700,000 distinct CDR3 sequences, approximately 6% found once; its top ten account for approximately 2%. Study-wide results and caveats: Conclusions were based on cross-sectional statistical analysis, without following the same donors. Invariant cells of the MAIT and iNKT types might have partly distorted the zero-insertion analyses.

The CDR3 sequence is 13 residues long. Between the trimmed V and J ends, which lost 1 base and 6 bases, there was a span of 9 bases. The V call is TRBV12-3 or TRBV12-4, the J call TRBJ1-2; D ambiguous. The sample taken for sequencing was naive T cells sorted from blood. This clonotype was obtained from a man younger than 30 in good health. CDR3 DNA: TGTGCCAGCAGTTTAGATGGGAAGGATGGCTACACCTTC. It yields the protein CASSLDGKDGYTF.